These 22 T cell receptor beta chains originate from one sample sequenced in a study of shared clonotypes between healthy human individuals. Repertoires were generated with immunoSEQ multiplex PCR, while TCRdb's copy carries only in-frame clones and drops some. The table shows millions of clones, with around nine tenths occurring only once. The sequenced sample was naive CD4+ T cells sorted from blood. The sample's subset: CD45RA+ positively selected. These receptors were taken from a man aged 18 to 30 in good health.

This clone was counted a single time. The genes are TRBV27 and TRBJ1-2; D is perhaps TRBD1 (6 bases). The CDR3 covers 13 residues. The V and J ends lost 6 bases and 6 bases respectively, with 14 bases between them. From germline, CDR1 is MNHEY and CDR2 SMNVEV (reference sequence). In nucleotides, the CDR3 is TGTGCCAGCAGAGATTGGCAGGGGCATGGCTACACCTTC. Protein: CASRDWQGHGYTF.

The genes are TRBV30 and TRBJ1-1, with D possibly matching TRBD1 (5 bases). The ends were cut back, 1 base at V and 3 bases at J, with 12 bases in the middle. The CDR3 has 14 amino acids. The germline gives CDR1 GTSNPN, CDR2 SVGIG (reference sequence). CDR3 DNA sequence: TGTGCCTGGAGTGAGCCTCCAGGGTACACTGAAGCTTTCTTT. Translating it yields CAWSEPPGYTEAFF.

The chain uses TRBV25-1 and TRBJ2-3, with TRBD2 identical over 8 bases. V was pared by 6 bases and J by 0 bases, with 2 bases of the junction left unmatched. The CDR3 runs to 14 residues. From germline, CDR1 is MGHDK and CDR2 SYGVNS. Here the CDR3 DNA reads TGTGCCAGCAGAGCGGGGGAAAGCACAGATACGCAGTATTTT. It yields the protein CASRAGESTDTQYF.

As concerns this clone: The sample holds other DNA sequences that translate to the same CDR3. The V gene is TRBV2, the J gene TRBJ2-5; unclear D gene. With 7 bases removed from V and 4 bases from J, the gap between germline ends came to 4 bases. The length of the CDR3 is 10 residues. Germline CDR1 and CDR2: SNHLY and FYNNEI. The CDR3 region is CASNRETQYF. CDR3 DNA: TGTGCCAGCAATAGAGAGACCCAGTACTTC.

The rearrangement uses TRBV5-4 and TRBJ1-2; D is perhaps TRBD1 (5 bases). The CDR3 runs 14 residues. Trimming took off 1 base at V and 8 bases at J, with 15 bases between the two ends. Germline assignment: CDR1 SGHNT and CDR2 YYREEE (reference sequence). DNA of the CDR3: TGTGCCAGCAGCTTGAATTTTGGGGCGGACGGCTACACCTTC. It is translated as CASSLNFGADGYTF.

This clone was counted a few times. V and J are TRBV4-1 and TRBJ1-6, with no clear D. Germline V gene data show CDR1 as MGHRA and CDR2 as YSYEKL. Trimming pared 1 base from V and 9 bases from J, leaving 10 bases between. This CDR3 comprises 14 residues. The DNA for the CDR3 is TGCGCCAGCAGCCAAGTCGCGAATGGTTCACCCCTCCACTTT. This encodes CASSQVANGSPLHF.

The genes are TRBV11-2 and TRBJ2-7; D call uncertain. The CDR3 sequence is 17 residues long. The germline V gene has CDR1 SGHAT and CDR2 FQNNGV. V lost 5 bases to trimming and J lost 0 bases, with 20 bases between them. CDR3 in DNA: TGTGCCAGCAGCGGAGCCGGTGGGGTTGGAGCCTCCTACGAGCAGTACTTC. As protein: CASSGAGGVGASYEQYF.

V is TRBV21-1 and J is TRBJ1-4; TRBD1 is the table's D call and was not checked against the DNA. TRBV21-1 is a pseudogene locus. The CDR3 runs 17 residues. The CDR3 protein is CASSIRDRGATVRKLFF. CDR3 bases: TGTGCCAGCAGCATCCGGGACAGGGGGGCCACTGTCCGGAAACTGTTTTTT.

The gene calls are TRBV30 and TRBJ2-1; D is undetermined. CDR1 and CDR2 (germline): GTSNPN, SVGIG (reference sequence). The CDR3 spans 11 residues. The V and J ends lost 1 base and 11 bases respectively, with 9 bases between them. For the CDR3, the DNA is TGTGCCTGGAGTGCCCCCCTTAAGCAGTTCTTC. Protein sequence: CAWSAPLKQFF.

The J gene is TRBJ2-1, the V gene TRBV5-1, with 8 bases identical to TRBD1. The CDR3 loop spans 15 amino acids. Germline V gene data show CDR1 as SGHRS and CDR2 as YFSETQ. With V trimmed by 3 bases and J by 1 base, 3 bases remained unmatched. CDR3 sequence: CASSSTGESYNEQFF. CDR3 DNA sequence: TGCGCCAGCAGCTCGACAGGGGAATCCTACAATGAGCAGTTCTTC.

The chain is built from TRBV5-1 and TRBJ1-2, with D unresolved. Germline-derived CDR1 and CDR2 are SGHRS and YFSETQ. The CDR3 extends over 14 amino acids. With 0 bases removed from V and 5 bases from J, the gap between germline ends came to 11 bases. The CDR3 DNA reads TGCGCCAGCAGCTTGGTATCGGATTCGTATGGCTACACCTTC. Protein product: CASSLVSDSYGYTF.

The rearrangement uses TRBV11-2 and TRBJ1-2; D gene ambiguous. From germline, CDR1 is SGHAT and CDR2 FQNNGV. The CDR3 consists of 13 residues. V gave up 1 base and J gave up 8 bases, with 11 bases separating them. The CDR3, as DNA: TGTGCCAGCAGCTTAGGGGAGGGTACCGGCTACACCTTC. Encoded protein: CASSLGEGTGYTF.

V gene TRBV2 combines with J gene TRBJ2-7, with a possible D match to TRBD2 (7 bases). Looked up from germline, CDR1 is SNHLY and CDR2 is FYNNEI. Trimming stripped 6 bases from V and 0 bases from J, with 12 bases between. The CDR3 is 14 amino acids. CDR3 nucleotide sequence: TGTGCCAGCAGGGAGGGGGGGAGCTCCTACGAGCAGTACTTC. Protein: CASREGGSSYEQYF.

A few counts support this clone. The chain recombines TRBV4-1 with TRBJ1-6, with D unclear. V dropped 1 base and J dropped 11 bases, with 9 bases sitting between them. The CDR3 has 13 amino acids. From germline, CDR1 is MGHRA and CDR2 YSYEKL. The CDR3 loop reads CASSQASSPPLHF. The CDR3 region has the DNA TGCGCCAGCAGCCAAGCAAGCTCACCACCCCTCCACTTT.

The rearrangement joins TRBV6-6 to TRBJ2-1; TRBD2 matches at 12 bases. CDR3 length equals 14 residues. V lost 5 bases, J lost 7 bases, and 3 bases stayed unmatched. In germline, CDR1 is MNHNY, CDR2 SVGAGI (reference sequence). DNA of the CDR3: TGTGCCAGCAGTCCTAGCGGGGGGGGGAATGAGCAGTTCTTC. This encodes CASSPSGGGNEQFF.

The V call is TRBV6-5, the J call TRBJ2-2; D gene unclear. The CDR3 is 14 amino acids. The germline gives CDR1 MNHEY, CDR2 SVGAGI. With 5 bases removed from V and 7 bases from J, the gap between germline ends came to 14 bases. The CDR3 DNA follows: TGTGCCAGCAGTCCATTCGCACATGGCGGGGAGCTGTTTTTT. Translated: CASSPFAHGGELFF.

V is TRBV6-1 and J is TRBJ2-7; no firm D call. V lost 2 bases to trimming and J lost 2 bases, with 7 bases between them. This CDR3 contains 13 residues. Germline CDR1 reads MNHNS; CDR2 reads SASEGT. The CDR3 bases are TGTGCCAGCAGTGAATGGGGTCCCTACGAGCAGTACTTC. Translation: CASSEWGPYEQYF.

V gene TRBV29-1 combines with J gene TRBJ2-7; D call uncertain. In germline, CDR1 is SQVTM, CDR2 ANQGSEA. Trimming shortened V by 4 bases and J by 3 bases, and 22 bases separated the two germline ends. The CDR3 extends over 16 amino acids. This CDR3 is CSVGALQRPSHYEQYF. CDR3 coding DNA: TGCAGCGTTGGGGCCTTGCAGCGACCATCCCACTACGAGCAGTACTTC.

The chain links TRBV5-1 to TRBJ1-1; perhaps TRBD1 as D (6 bases). This CDR3 comprises 15 residues. Deletions cut 0 bases from V and 1 base from J, with 10 bases between. The germline gives CDR1 SGHRS, CDR2 YFSETQ. The CDR3 DNA follows: TGCGCCAGCAGCTTGGCAGGACAGAGGAACACTGAAGCTTTCTTT. Its translation is CASSLAGQRNTEAFF.

The chain is built from TRBV4-1 and TRBJ2-1; possibly TRBD2 for D (5 bases). Germline V lookup: CDR1 MGHRA, CDR2 YSYEKL. This CDR3 contains 19 residues. V was pared by 0 bases and J by 7 bases, with 25 bases between. CDR3 region: CASSQDPLNIRGLFNEQFF. Here the CDR3 DNA reads TGCGCCAGCAGCCAAGACCCACTAAATATCCGAGGGCTCTTTAATGAGCAGTTCTTC.

V usage is TRBV5-6 and J usage is TRBJ1-1; the D is unclear. The CDR3 runs 12 residues. V shed 2 bases and J shed 4 bases, with 6 bases lying between them. From germline, CDR1 is SGHDT and CDR2 YYEEEE. CDR3 region: CASSFGGTEAFF. CDR3 bases: TGTGCCAGCAGCTTCGGAGGCACTGAAGCTTTCTTT. Together with reference TRBV5-6 and TRBJ1-1, the CDR3 gives the full variable domain: DAGVTQSPTHLIKTRGQQVTLRCSPKSGHDTVSWYQQALGQGPQFIFQYYEEEERQRGNFPDRFSGHQFPNYSSELNVNALLLGDSALYLCASSFGGTEAFFGQGTRLTVV.

V gene TRBV5-4 combines with J gene TRBJ2-3; 14 nucleotides line up with TRBD2. The CDR3 runs to 16 residues. The V gene's germline CDR1 is SGHNT and CDR2 YYREEE (reference sequence). V lost 4 bases to trimming and J lost 4 bases; unmatched junction nucleotides: 5. The CDR3 loop is CASSQGLAGAADTQYF. The CDR3 coding sequence is TGTGCCAGCAGCCAGGGACTAGCGGGAGCAGCAGATACGCAGTATTTT.